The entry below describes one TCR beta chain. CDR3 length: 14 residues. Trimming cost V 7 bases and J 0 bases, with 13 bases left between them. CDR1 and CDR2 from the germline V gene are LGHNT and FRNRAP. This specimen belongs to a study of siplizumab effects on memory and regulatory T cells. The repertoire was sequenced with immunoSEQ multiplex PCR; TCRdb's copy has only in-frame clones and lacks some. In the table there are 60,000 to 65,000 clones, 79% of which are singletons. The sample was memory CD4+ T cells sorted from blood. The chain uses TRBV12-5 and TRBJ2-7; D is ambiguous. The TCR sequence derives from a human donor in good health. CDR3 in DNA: TGTGCTAGTGCCCCCGGTACAGCCTCCTACGAGCAGTACTTC. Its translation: CASAPGTASYEQYF.